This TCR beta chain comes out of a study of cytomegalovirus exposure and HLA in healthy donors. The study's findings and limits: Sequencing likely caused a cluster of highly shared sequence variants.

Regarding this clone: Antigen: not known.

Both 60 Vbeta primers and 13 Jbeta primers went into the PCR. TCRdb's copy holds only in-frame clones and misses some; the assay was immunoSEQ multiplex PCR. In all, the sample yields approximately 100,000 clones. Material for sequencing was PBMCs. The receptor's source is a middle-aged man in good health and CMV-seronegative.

The CDR3 loop reads CASSLDGTGSQPQHF. The CDR3 nucleotides are TGTGCCAGCAGCCTAGACGGGACAGGGAGTCAGCCCCAGCATTTT. J is TRBJ1-5 and V is TRBV7-8, with 9 bases identical to TRBD1. The V segment lost 5 bases and the J segment 6 bases; nucleotides outside the gene matches: 8. This CDR3 is built from 15 residues. Germline assignment: CDR1 SGHVS and CDR2 FQNEAQ.